This T cell receptor (beta chain) was sequenced during a study of a mutant IDH1 vaccine in newly diagnosed glioma. Overall study: Treatment recipients were about 62% male and around 40% female, and their mean age was approximately 42 years.

Indicated time point: week 11, during vaccination. Alongside topical imiquimod, each dose of vaccine comprised 300 ug of mutant IDH1 20-mer peptide. Donors' newly diagnosed IDH1-mutant WHO grade 3 or 4 astrocytomas lacked nuclear ATRX. This CDR3 is 14 amino acids long. The V gene lost 5 bases and the J gene lost 2 bases, with 12 bases spanning the gap. CDR1 GTSNPN and CDR2 SVGIG come from the germline V gene (reference sequence). TCRdb keeps only in-frame clones here, not all; method: immunoSEQ multiplex PCR. The data contain approximately 110,000 clones, roughly 90% of them singletons. On this clone itself: Antigen: not known.

The TCR was taken from a woman aged 45 to 65 with glioma. J is TRBJ2-2 and V is TRBV30, with D perhaps given as TRBD1 or TRBD2 (5 bases each). The material sequenced was PBMCs, taken from a glioma patient whose treatment included an IDH1 peptide vaccine. The CDR3 nucleotides read TGTGCCTGGCTCCGGGACGGTAACACCGGGGAGCTGTTTTTT. Translation gives CAWLRDGNTGELFF.